The 19 T cell receptor beta chains listed next were all sequenced from one sample in a study of type 1 regulatory T cells (dated by TCRdb to the early 2020s). The sequencer was an Illumina MiSeq. TCRdb reworked the public reads: Q25 trimming with fastp, MiXCR clone assembly, productive beta chains retained. Identical CDR3 proteins give one entry, which carries the most common genes and DNA. Here the sample has tens of thousands of distinct CDR3 sequences; 62% occur a single time. The leading ten clones occupy around 1.9% of the sample. These TCRs' antigens remain unknown. Sequences were obtained from cultured non-Tr1 T cells, either the whole culture or a sorted T cell fraction (not recorded which). The cell subset or site label for this specimen denotes: non-Tr1 population from the T-allo10 product. All receptors derive from a human donor in good health.

This clonotype turned up a few times. This rearrangement joins TRBV7-3 to TRBJ2-5; D is perhaps TRBD2 (6 bases). Deletions cut 5 bases from V and 5 bases from J, with 15 bases between. There are 14 residues in the CDR3. Per the germline V gene, CDR1 is SGHTA and CDR2 is FQGTGA. CDR3 sequence: CASSPGTGVETQYF. CDR3 bases: TGTGCCAGCAGCCCCGGGACTGGCGTGGAGACCCAGTACTTC.

The table lists this clonotype with a few counts. This chain joins TRBV20-1 and TRBJ1-5; tentatively, D is TRBD1 (5 bases). CDR3 length: 15 residues. V lost 3 bases and J 9 bases, leaving 21 bases between the germline ends. The germline V gene encodes CDR1 DFQATT and CDR2 SNEGSKA (reference sequence). Here the CDR3 DNA reads TGCAGTGCTAGGGTGGTGCAGGGCCACGTTTCGCCCCAGCATTTT. The encoded protein is CSARVVQGHVSPQHF.

This chain uses TRBV18 with TRBJ2-5; no clear D. Germline CDR1 reads KGHSH; CDR2 reads LQKENI. The germline V and J ends were trimmed by 2 bases and 2 bases, with 9 bases remaining between them. The CDR3 runs to 14 residues. CDR3 DNA sequence: TGTGCCAGCTCACCAGGGTTTTCTCAAGAGACCCAGTACTTC. Protein product: CASSPGFSQETQYF.

The chain employs TRBV5-1 and TRBJ1-5; D gene unclear. In germline, CDR1 is SGHRS, CDR2 YFSETQ. V was trimmed by 0 bases and J by 1 base, leaving 8 bases between them. CDR3 length: 15 amino acids. The CDR3 DNA follows: TGCGCCAGCAGCTTGGGCAGTTCCAGCAATCAGCCCCAGCATTTT. The encoded protein is CASSLGSSSNQPQHF.

This sequence joins TRBV2 and TRBJ2-7; TRBD1 matches at 7 bases. V shed 3 bases and J 5 bases; nucleotides not matched to a gene: 1. Per germline, CDR1 SNHLY and CDR2 FYNNEI. The CDR3 covers 12 residues. The CDR3 loop is CASSETGNEQYF. The CDR3 DNA is TGTGCCAGCAGTGAGACAGGGAACGAGCAGTACTTC. The entire variable domain, with the rest obtained from reference TRBV2 and TRBJ2-7, is as follows: EPEVTQTPSHQVTQMGQEVILRCVPISNHLYFYWYRQILGQKVEFLVSFYNNEISEKSEIFDDQFSVERPDGSNFTLKIRSTKLEDSAMYFCASSETGNEQYFGPGTRLTVT.

The chain carries TRBV20-1 and TRBJ1-1; 9 nucleotides match TRBD1. The length of the CDR3 is 17 residues. With 3 bases clipped from V and 0 bases from J, the junction kept 11 bases outside the gene matches. Germline V lookup: CDR1 DFQATT, CDR2 SNEGSKA (reference sequence). The DNA for the CDR3 is TGCAGTGCTAGGGGCAGGACAGGGGCATTCATGAACACTGAAGCTTTCTTT. The encoded protein is CSARGRTGAFMNTEAFF.

The chain has TRBV6-2 or TRBV6-3 and TRBJ2-1; perhaps D is TRBD1 or TRBD2 (5 bases each). Germline CDR1 and CDR2: MNHEY and SVGEGT. The CDR3 contains 17 residues. Trimming pared 5 bases from V and 8 bases from J, leaving 25 bases between. CDR3 amino acids: CASSMNGLRVLGDEQFF. The CDR3, as DNA: TGTGCCAGCAGTATGAACGGACTCCGGGTTTTGGGGGATGAGCAGTTCTTC.

The chain combines TRBV12-3 or TRBV12-4 with TRBJ2-1; D is perhaps TRBD2 (6 bases). This CDR3 is 12 amino acids long. V lost 8 bases to trimming and J lost 15 bases, with 20 bases between them. CDR3 DNA sequence: TGTGCCAGCCGCCCCGCATCCGGGACTTTGTTCTTC. The encoded protein is CASRPASGTLFF.

The chain combines TRBV5-1 with TRBJ1-2, with a tentative D call TRBD1 (6 bases). Germline CDR1 is SGHRS and CDR2 is YFSETQ. This CDR3 has 16 amino acids. V was clipped by 4 bases and J by 8 bases, with 24 bases between them. In nucleotides, the CDR3 is TGCGCCAGCAGCCTAGACTTCAGTCGGGGGGCTGCGGGCTACACCTTC. Encoded protein: CASSLDFSRGAAGYTF.

The CDR3 loop is CASSFNSNEQFF. DNA of the CDR3: TGTGCCAGCAGCTTTAACTCCAATGAGCAGTTCTTC. The rearrangement uses TRBV11-1 and TRBJ2-1; no definite D call. V lost 3 bases, J lost 6 bases, and 6 bases lay in between. CDR3 length: 12 amino acids. Germline CDR1 and CDR2: SGHAT and FQDESV (reference sequence).

This clonotype was recorded a few times. This rearrangement joins TRBV7-9 to TRBJ2-7; D tentatively reads TRBD1 or TRBD2 (5 bases each). CDR1 and CDR2 (germline): SEHNR, FQNEAQ (reference sequence). CDR3 length: 13 residues. V lost 5 bases, J lost 5 bases, and 13 bases lay in between. CDR3 DNA: TGTGCCAGCAGCCCTCCGGGGCGGGACGAGCAGTACTTC. Translating gives CASSPPGRDEQYF. Full variable domain (rest looked up from reference TRBV7-9 and TRBJ2-7): DTGVSQNPRHKITKRGQNVTFRCDPISEHNRLYWYRQTLGQGPEFLTYFQNEAQLEKSRLLSDRFSAERPKGSFSTLEIQRTEQGDSAMYLCASSPPGRDEQYFGPGTRLTVT.

J is TRBJ1-1 and V is TRBV9, with D unclear. Looked up from germline, CDR1 is SGDLS and CDR2 is YYNGEE. V was shortened by 0 bases and J by 1 base, with 7 bases between the two germline ends. This CDR3 region has 14 residues. The CDR3 DNA sequence: TGTGCCAGCAGCGTAGCTCAGAAGAACACTGAAGCTTTCTTT. It is translated as CASSVAQKNTEAFF. The full variable domain, rest sourced from reference TRBV9 and TRBJ1-1, is DSGVTQTPKHLITATGQRVTLRCSPRSGDLSVYWYQQSLDQGLQFLIQYYNGEERAKGNILERFSAQQFPDLHSELNLSSLELGDSALYFCASSVAQKNTEAFFGQGTRLTVV.

This clonotype qualifies as medium-sized. V is TRBV20-1 and J is TRBJ2-1; 15 bases are shared with TRBD2. CDR1 is DFQATT and CDR2 is SNEGSKA in the germline V gene (reference sequence). The CDR3 covers 19 residues. V was pared by 3 bases and J by 3 bases, with 12 bases of the junction left unmatched. CDR3 loop: CSARAGTSGRTFHYNEQFF. The DNA of the CDR3 is TGCAGTGCTAGGGCCGGGACTAGCGGGAGGACATTTCACTACAATGAGCAGTTCTTC.

This chain links TRBV7-9 with TRBJ1-2; D unclear. Germline values: CDR1 SEHNR, CDR2 FQNEAQ (reference sequence). The CDR3 runs 14 residues. V lost 5 bases, J lost 6 bases, and 16 bases lay in between. The CDR3, as DNA: TGTGCCAGCAGCCTCGATGCGGGGAGGAATGGCTACACCTTC. It encodes CASSLDAGRNGYTF.

This clonotype has only one observation. The V call is TRBV7-2, the J call TRBJ1-3, with D possibly matching TRBD1 (5 bases). Germline V gene sequence: CDR1 SGHTA, CDR2 FQGNSA. There are 16 residues in the CDR3. The germline V and J ends were trimmed by 3 bases and 0 bases, with 12 bases remaining between them. The CDR3 reads CASSLAGLSSGNTIYF. The CDR3 nucleotides are TGTGCCAGCAGCTTGGCAGGGCTGAGCTCTGGAAACACCATATATTTT. Full variable domain (rest looked up from reference TRBV7-2 and TRBJ1-3): GAGVSQSPSNKVTEKGKDVELRCDPISGHTALYWYRQSLGQGLEFLIYFQGNSAPDKSGLPSDRFSAERTGGSVSTLTIQRTQQEDSAVYLCASSLAGLSSGNTIYFGEGSWLTVV.

The genes are TRBV7-2 and TRBJ1-5; possible D gene TRBD1, 5 bases. This CDR3 contains 14 residues. V was cut by 0 bases and J by 7 bases, with 10 bases left in between. Germline values: CDR1 SGHTA, CDR2 FQGNSA. The CDR3 DNA follows: TGTGCCAGCAGCTTAGCCAGGGATGGACAGCCCCAGCATTTT. Translating it yields CASSLARDGQPQHF. The whole variable domain, remainder taken from reference TRBV7-2 and TRBJ1-5, is GAGVSQSPSNKVTEKGKDVELRCDPISGHTALYWYRQSLGQGLEFLIYFQGNSAPDKSGLPSDRFSAERTGGSVSTLTIQRTQQEDSAVYLCASSLARDGQPQHFGDGTRLSIL.

CDR3 coding DNA: TGTGCCAGCAGCAGTTTCTCGGGCTCTACCTACGAGCAGTACTTC. Translating gives CASSSFSGSTYEQYF. This chain uses TRBV5-5 with TRBJ2-7; no definite D call. This CDR3 contains 15 residues. Germline V gives CDR1 SGHKS, CDR2 YYEKEE (reference sequence). V was pared by 4 bases and J by 2 bases, with 16 bases between.

The chain combines TRBV27 with TRBJ1-2; D uncertain. The V end was cut by 5 bases, the J end by 3 bases, with 13 bases between. Germline CDR1 reads MNHEY; CDR2 reads SMNVEV (reference sequence). This CDR3 region has 14 residues. DNA for the CDR3: TGTGCCAGCAGTGCGCGCGAGGGATACTATGGCTACACCTTC. Its translation is CASSAREGYYGYTF.

This clonotype was counted once. The chain links TRBV5-1 to TRBJ2-2; D is unresolved. From germline, CDR1 is SGHRS and CDR2 YFSETQ. V lost 3 bases and J lost 6, with 9 bases in between. The CDR3 runs to 13 residues. The CDR3 coding sequence is TGCGCCAGCAGCTCCGGGCAGCCCGGGGAGCTGTTTTTT. As protein: CASSSGQPGELFF.